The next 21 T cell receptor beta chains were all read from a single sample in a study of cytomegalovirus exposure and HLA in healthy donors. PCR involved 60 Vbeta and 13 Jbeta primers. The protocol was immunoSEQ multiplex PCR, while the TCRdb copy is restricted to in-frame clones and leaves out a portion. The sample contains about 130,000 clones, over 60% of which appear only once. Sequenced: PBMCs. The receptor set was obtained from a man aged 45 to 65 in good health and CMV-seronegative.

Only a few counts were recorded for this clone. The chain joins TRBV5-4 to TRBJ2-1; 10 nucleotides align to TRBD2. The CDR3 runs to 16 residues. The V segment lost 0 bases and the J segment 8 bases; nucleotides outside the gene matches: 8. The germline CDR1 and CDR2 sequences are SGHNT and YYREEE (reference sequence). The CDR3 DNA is TGTGCCAGCAGCTTGGGGGCTAGCGGGAGTCTCCATGAGCAGTTCTTC. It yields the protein CASSLGASGSLHEQFF.

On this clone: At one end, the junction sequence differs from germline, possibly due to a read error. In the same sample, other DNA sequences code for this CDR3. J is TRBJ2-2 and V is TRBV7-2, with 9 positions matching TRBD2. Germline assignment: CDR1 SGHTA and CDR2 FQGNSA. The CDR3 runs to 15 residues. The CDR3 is CASSMGLAYTGELFF. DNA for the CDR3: TGCGCCAGCAGCATGGGACTAGCTTACACCGGGGAGCTGTTTTTT.

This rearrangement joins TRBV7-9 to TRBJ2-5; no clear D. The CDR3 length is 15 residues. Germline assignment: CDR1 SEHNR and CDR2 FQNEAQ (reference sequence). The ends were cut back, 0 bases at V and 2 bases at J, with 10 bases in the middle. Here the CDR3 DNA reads TGTGCCAGCAGCTTAGCGCTGGCAGGACAAGAGACCCAGTACTTC. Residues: CASSLALAGQETQYF.

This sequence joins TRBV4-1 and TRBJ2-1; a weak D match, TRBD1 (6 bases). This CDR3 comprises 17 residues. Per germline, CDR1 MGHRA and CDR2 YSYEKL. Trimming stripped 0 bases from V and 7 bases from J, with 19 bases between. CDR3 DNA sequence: TGCGCCAGCAGCCAAGAGGTGCCCAGGGGATGGGGGAATGAGCAGTTCTTC. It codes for CASSQEVPRGWGNEQFF.

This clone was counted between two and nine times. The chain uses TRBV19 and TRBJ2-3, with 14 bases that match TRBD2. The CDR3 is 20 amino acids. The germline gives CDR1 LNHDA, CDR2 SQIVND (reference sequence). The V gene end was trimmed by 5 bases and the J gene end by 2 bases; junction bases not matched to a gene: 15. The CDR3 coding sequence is TGTGCCAGTAGTGGGGCGACTAGCGGGGGGGCCGTCGGTGTCACAGATACGCAGTATTTT. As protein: CASSGATSGGAVGVTDTQYF.

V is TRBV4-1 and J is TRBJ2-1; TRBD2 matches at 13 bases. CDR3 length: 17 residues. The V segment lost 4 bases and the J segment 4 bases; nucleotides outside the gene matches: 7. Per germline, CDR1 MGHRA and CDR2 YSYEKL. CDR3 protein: CASSPTTSGGPYNEQFF. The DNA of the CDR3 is TGCGCCAGCAGCCCAACGACTAGCGGGGGGCCTTACAATGAGCAGTTCTTC.

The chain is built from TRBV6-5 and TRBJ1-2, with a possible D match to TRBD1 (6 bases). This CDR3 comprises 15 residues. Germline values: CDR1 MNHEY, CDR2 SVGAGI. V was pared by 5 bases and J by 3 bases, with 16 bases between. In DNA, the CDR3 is TGTGCCAGCAGTCAAGGACCGAAGGGGGACTATGGCTACACCTTC. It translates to CASSQGPKGDYGYTF.

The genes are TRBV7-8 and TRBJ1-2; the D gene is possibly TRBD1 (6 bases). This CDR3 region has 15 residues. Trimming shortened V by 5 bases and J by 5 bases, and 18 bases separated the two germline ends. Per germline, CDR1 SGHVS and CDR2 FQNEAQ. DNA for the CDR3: TGTGCCAGCAGCCCTACCGGGACACCTAGTTATGGCTACACCTTC. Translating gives CASSPTGTPSYGYTF.

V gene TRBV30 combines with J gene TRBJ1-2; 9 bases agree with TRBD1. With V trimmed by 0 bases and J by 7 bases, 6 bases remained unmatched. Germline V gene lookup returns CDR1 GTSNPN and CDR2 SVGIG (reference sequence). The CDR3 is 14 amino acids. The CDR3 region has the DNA TGTGCCTGGAGTGTATCCCCGGACAGGGGTGGCTACACCTTC. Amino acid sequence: CAWSVSPDRGGYTF.

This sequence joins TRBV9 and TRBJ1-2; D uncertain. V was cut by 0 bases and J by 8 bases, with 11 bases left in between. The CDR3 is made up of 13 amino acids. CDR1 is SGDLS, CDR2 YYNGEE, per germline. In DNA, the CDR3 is TGTGCCAGCAGCGTAGACAGTTCTTGGGGCTACACCTTC. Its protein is CASSVDSSWGYTF.

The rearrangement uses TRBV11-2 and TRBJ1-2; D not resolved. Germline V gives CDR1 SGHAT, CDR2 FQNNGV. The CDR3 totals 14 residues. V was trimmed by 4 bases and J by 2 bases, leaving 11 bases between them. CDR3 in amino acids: CASSSSGSNYGYTF. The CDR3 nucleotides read TGTGCCAGCAGCTCGTCCGGGTCGAACTATGGCTACACCTTC.

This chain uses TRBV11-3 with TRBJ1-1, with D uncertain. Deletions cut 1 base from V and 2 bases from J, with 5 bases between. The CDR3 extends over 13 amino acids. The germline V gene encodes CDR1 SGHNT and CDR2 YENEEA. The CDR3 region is CASSLGLNTEAFF. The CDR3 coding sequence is TGTGCCAGCAGCTTAGGGCTTAACACTGAAGCTTTCTTT.

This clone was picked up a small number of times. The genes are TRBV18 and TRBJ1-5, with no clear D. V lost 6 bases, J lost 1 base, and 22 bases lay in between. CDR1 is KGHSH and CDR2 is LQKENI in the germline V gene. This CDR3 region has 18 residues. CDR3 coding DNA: TGTGCCAGCTCGCTTGATCGGGCCGGGAGTAAGAGCAATCAGCCCCAGCATTTT. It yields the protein CASSLDRAGSKSNQPQHF.

The CDR3 nucleotides are TGTGCCAGCAGCTTGACTAGCGGGGGCTCCTACGAGCAGTACGTC. It encodes CASSLTSGGSYEQYV. The rearrangement links TRBV5-5 to TRBJ2-7, with TRBD2 matching 11 bases. This CDR3 has 15 residues. V shed 1 base and J 0 bases; nucleotides not matched to a gene: 0. Per germline, CDR1 SGHKS and CDR2 YYEKEE (reference sequence).

The DNA for the CDR3 is TGTGCCAGCAGCTTTGCACTGGGACAGAGGGTCTCTGGAAACACCATATATTTT. The encoded protein is CASSFALGQRVSGNTIYF. The J gene is TRBJ1-3, the V gene TRBV7-9, with TRBD1 identical over 7 bases. Per the germline V gene, CDR1 is SEHNR and CDR2 is FQNEAQ (reference sequence). The CDR3 has 18 residues. Trimming at V came to 3 bases and at J to 0 bases, leaving 11 bases not matched to a gene.

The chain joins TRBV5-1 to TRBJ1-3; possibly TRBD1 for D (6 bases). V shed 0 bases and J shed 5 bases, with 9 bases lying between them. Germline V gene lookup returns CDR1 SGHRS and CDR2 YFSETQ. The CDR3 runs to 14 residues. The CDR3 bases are TGCGCCAGCAGCTTGGCAGGGGCTAGAAACACCATATATTTT. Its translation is CASSLAGARNTIYF.

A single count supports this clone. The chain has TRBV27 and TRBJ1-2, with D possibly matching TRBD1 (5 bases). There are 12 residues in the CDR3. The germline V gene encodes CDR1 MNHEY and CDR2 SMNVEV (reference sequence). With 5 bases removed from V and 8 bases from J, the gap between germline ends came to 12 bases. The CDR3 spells CASSTQGGGYTF. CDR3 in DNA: TGTGCCAGCAGTACCCAGGGAGGAGGCTACACCTTC.

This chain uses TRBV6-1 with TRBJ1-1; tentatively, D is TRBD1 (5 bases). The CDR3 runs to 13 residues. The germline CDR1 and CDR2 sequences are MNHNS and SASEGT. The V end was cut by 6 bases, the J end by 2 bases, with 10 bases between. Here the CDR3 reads CASSSGGNTEAFF. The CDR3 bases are TGTGCCAGCAGCTCCGGGGGTAACACTGAAGCTTTCTTT.

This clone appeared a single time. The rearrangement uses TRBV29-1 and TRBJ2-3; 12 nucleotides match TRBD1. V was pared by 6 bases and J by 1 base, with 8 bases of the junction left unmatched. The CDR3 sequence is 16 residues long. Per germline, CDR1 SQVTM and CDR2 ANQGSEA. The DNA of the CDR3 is TGCAGCGTCCGGGACAGGGGGCGGGGGGGCACAGATACGCAGTATTTT. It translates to CSVRDRGRGGTDTQYF.

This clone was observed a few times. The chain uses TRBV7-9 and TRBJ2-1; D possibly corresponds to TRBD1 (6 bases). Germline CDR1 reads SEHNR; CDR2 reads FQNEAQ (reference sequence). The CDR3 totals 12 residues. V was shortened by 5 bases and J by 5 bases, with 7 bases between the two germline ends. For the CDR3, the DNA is TGTGCCAGCAGCAGGGACAACAATGAGCAGTTCTTC. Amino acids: CASSRDNNEQFF. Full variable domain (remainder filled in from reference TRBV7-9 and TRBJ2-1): DTGVSQNPRHKITKRGQNVTFRCDPISEHNRLYWYRQTLGQGPEFLTYFQNEAQLEKSRLLSDRFSAERPKGSFSTLEIQRTEQGDSAMYLCASSRDNNEQFFGPGTRLTVL.

The CDR3 reads CASSRGQNYNSPLHF. Here the CDR3 DNA reads TGTGCCAGCAGCCGCGGACAGAACTATAATTCACCCCTCCACTTT. This rearrangement joins TRBV7-7 to TRBJ1-6, with D maybe TRBD1 (6 bases). Germline loops: CDR1 SSHAT, CDR2 FNYEAQ (reference sequence). The CDR3 totals 15 residues. With 5 bases removed from V and 3 bases from J, the gap between germline ends came to 11 bases.